This T cell receptor beta chain was sequenced in a study of cytomegalovirus exposure and HLA in healthy donors. The CDR3 totals 15 residues. The junction had 7 bases not matched to a gene; V was cut back by 5 bases and J by 5 bases. Germline assignment: CDR1 LNHDA and CDR2 SQIVND (reference sequence). In the PCR, 60 Vbeta and 13 Jbeta primers were used. The assay was immunoSEQ multiplex PCR, and TCRdb's table has in-frame clones only and misses some. The sample consists of about 130,000 clones, 73% of them appearing once. This clone has at least ten counts. This receptor was obtained from a man between 60 and 75 years old in good health and CMV-seropositive. The sample consisted of PBMCs. This chain joins TRBV19 and TRBJ2-1; 9 nucleotides align to TRBD2. The CDR3 spells CASSWASGANNEQFF. CDR3 DNA: TGTGCCAGTAGTTGGGCTAGCGGGGCAAACAATGAGCAGTTCTTC.